The following is a T cell receptor beta chain sequence with its context. Germline V gene sequence: CDR1 LGHNA, CDR2 YNFKEQ. This CDR3 comprises 17 residues. V lost 0 bases and J 1 base, leaving 15 bases between the germline ends. Each participant's cohort was designated according to participant-reported clinical history. The data are from a study of blood T cell repertoires in COVID-19. Produced via immunoSEQ multiplex PCR; TCRdb's table is partial and in-frame only. The sample has fewer than 500,000 clones, more than 75% seen once; the top ten hold approximately 0.96%. Sequenced input: PBMCs or T cells enriched from blood (not recorded which). The clonotype was recovered from a woman in her twenties or thirties with acute COVID-19. This chain uses TRBV4-2 with TRBJ1-1; D remains unclear. The CDR3: CASSQDLEGSRNTEAFF. CDR3 nucleotide sequence: TGTGCCAGCAGCCAAGATTTGGAGGGATCCCGGAACACTGAAGCTTTCTTT.